Detailed here is one T cell receptor beta chain. The V gene's germline CDR1 is MNHNS and CDR2 SASEGT. This CDR3 region has 13 residues. V shed 6 bases and J shed 2 bases, with 8 bases lying between them. This specimen belongs to a study of graft-versus-host responses after intestinal transplantation. Assay: immunoSEQ multiplex PCR; the TCRdb copy retains only in-frame clones and omits some. In the table there are tens of thousands of clones, around 91% of which are singletons. This chain connects TRBV6-1 to TRBJ1-5; D gene ambiguous. This sequence originates from a human patient who received an intestinal transplant, so some T cells may come from the graft donor. The sample here was PBMCs, taken roughly 120 days after intestinal transplantation. The CDR3 DNA follows: TGTGCCAGCAGAGAGCAGGGCAATCAGCCCCAGCATTTT. Translating it yields CASREQGNQPQHF.